Listed below are T cell receptor beta chains from one sample, sequenced in a study of control samples from healthy donors and cancer patients. TCRdb's copy holds only in-frame clones and misses some; the assay was immunoSEQ multiplex PCR. The data hold over 150,000 clones, with 90% observed a single time. The source material was blood. These receptors originate from a woman in her 50s in good health. The CDR3 runs from the conserved cysteine through the conserved F or W. The D gene is left open where the match is weak. Where a row states a size, it is once, few, many or the class of an expanded clone; other rows omit it.

v_gene	abundance	len	j_gene	d_gene	CDR3aa	CDR3nt
TRBV20-1	NA	17	TRBJ2-6	NA	CSASKPPGISGANVLTF	TGCAGTGCTAGTAAGCCCCCGGGCATTTCTGGGGCCAACGTCCTGACTTTC
TRBV6-1	NA	17	TRBJ1-5	NA	CASSELEGEDSNQPQHF	TGTGCCAGCAGTGAGCTTGAAGGGGAAGATAGCAATCAGCCCCAGCATTTT
TRBV28	NA	15	TRBJ2-5	TRBD2	CASSSAGGREETQYF	TGTGCCAGCAGTTCCGCGGGGGGGCGAGAAGAGACCCAGTACTTC
TRBV7-5	NA	12	TRBJ1-1	NA	CVRSFGYTEAFF	TGTGTCAGAAGCTTCGGGTACACTGAAGCTTTCTTT
TRBV15	NA	17	TRBJ2-5	TRBD1	CATSTKYLGQGQETQYF	TGTGCCACCAGCACAAAGTACCTTGGACAGGGTCAGGAGACCCAGTACTTC
TRBV10-3	NA	13	TRBJ2-3	NA	CAISVGYRDTQYF	TGTGCCATCAGTGTGGGGTATAGAGATACGCAGTATTTT
TRBV27	NA	12	TRBJ1-1	NA	CASSGVEAEAFF	TGTGCCAGCAGTGGAGTAGAGGCTGAAGCTTTCTTT
TRBV20-1	NA	11	TRBJ2-1	NA	CSASGGYEQFF	TGCAGTGCTAGCGGGGGATATGAGCAGTTCTTC
TRBV5-1	NA	14	TRBJ2-6	NA	CASSLGDGANVLTF	TGCGCCAGCAGCTTAGGGGATGGGGCCAACGTCCTGACTTTC
TRBV14	once	15	TRBJ2-1	NA	CASSQWALSYNEQFF	TGTGCCAGCAGCCAATGGGCCCTCTCCTACAATGAGCAGTTCTTC
TRBV20-1	NA	11	TRBJ1-1	NA	CSATENTEAFF	TGCAGTGCGACCGAGAACACTGAAGCTTTCTTT
TRBV19	NA	14	TRBJ2-6	NA	CASSPDKWANVLTF	TGTGCCAGTAGTCCGGACAAGTGGGCCAACGTCCTGACTTTC
TRBV7-9	NA	16	TRBJ2-1	NA	CASSPVGGIVLNEQFF	TGTGCCAGCAGCCCGGTGGGGGGAATCGTGCTCAATGAGCAGTTCTTC
TRBV19	NA	14	TRBJ2-1	NA	CATTVEASYNEQFF	TGTGCCACCACGGTGGAGGCGTCCTACAATGAGCAGTTCTTC
TRBV5-1	NA	14	TRBJ2-1	NA	CASSLAGLRDEQFF	TGCGCCAGCAGCTTGGCAGGGTTAAGGGATGAGCAGTTCTTC
TRBV3-1/TRBV3-2	NA	18	TRBJ1-3	NA	CASSQDFRTGRVGNTIYF	TGTGCCAGCAGCCAAGATTTCCGAACAGGAAGAGTCGGAAACACCATATATTTT
TRBV9	NA	14	TRBJ2-5	NA	CASSVSGVTETQYF	TGTGCCAGCAGCGTATCTGGGGTCACGGAGACCCAGTACTTC
TRBV7-2	NA	16	TRBJ1-6	NA	CASSPPLMLRGSPLHF	TGTGCCAGCAGCCCCCCCCTTATGCTGCGCGGTTCACCCCTCCACTTT
TRBV27	NA	14	TRBJ1-5	NA	CASSWRDGNQPQHF	TGTGCCAGCAGTTGGCGGGATGGGAATCAGCCCCAGCATTTT
TRBV6-6	NA	14	TRBJ1-1	NA	CASTRDSPNTEAFF	TGTGCCAGCACCCGCGACAGTCCGAACACTGAAGCTTTCTTT
TRBV7-8	NA	16	TRBJ2-1	TRBD2	CASSLLTSGGFNEQFF	TGTGCCAGCAGCTTATTGACTAGCGGGGGGTTTAATGAGCAGTTCTTC
TRBV27	NA	13	TRBJ2-7	NA	CASRANGGSEQYF	TGTGCCAGTAGGGCTAATGGGGGGTCCGAGCAGTACTTC
TRBV28	once	13	TRBJ2-3	NA	CASRLPGADTQYF	TGTGCCAGCAGGCTACCAGGGGCAGATACGCAGTATTTT
TRBV7-2	NA	13	TRBJ1-2	NA	CASSLAMEGGYTF	TGTGCCAGCAGCTTAGCTATGGAGGGGGGCTACACCTTC
TRBV28	NA	15	TRBJ2-1	TRBD1	CASGNPGTGVNEQFF	TGTGCCAGCGGAAATCCCGGGACAGGGGTCAATGAGCAGTTCTTC
TRBV4-3	NA	18	TRBJ2-3	NA	CASSQETYRAGSTDTQYF	TGCGCCAGCAGCCAAGAGACCTACAGGGCTGGGAGCACAGATACGCAGTATTTT
TRBV30	NA	18	TRBJ2-5	TRBD1	CAWFPPDRGEFGQETQYF	TGTGCCTGGTTTCCACCGGACAGGGGAGAATTCGGTCAAGAGACCCAGTACTTC
TRBV2	NA	11	TRBJ2-7	NA	CASSPAYEQYF	TGTGCCAGCAGTCCCGCCTACGAGCAGTACTTC
TRBV24-1	NA	16	TRBJ2-7	TRBD2	CATSGNSGTIDYEQYF	TGTGCCACCAGTGGTAATTCGGGGACTATAGATTACGAGCAGTACTTC
TRBV7-2	NA	16	TRBJ1-5	NA	CASSLGGRGAGQPQHF	TGTGCCAGCAGCCTGGGGGGGCGGGGGGCAGGGCAGCCCCAGCATTTT
TRBV5-5	NA	15	TRBJ2-5	NA	CASSRSPGYREDQYF	TGTGCCAGCAGCCGGTCCCCGGGATATCGTGAGGACCAGTACTTC
TRBV18	NA	14	TRBJ2-7	TRBD1	CASSPLTGFYEQYF	TGTGCCAGCTCACCGTTGACAGGGTTCTACGAGCAGTACTTC
TRBV18	once	15	TRBJ1-1	NA	CASSPLKEPNTEAFF	TGTGCCAGCTCACCACTTAAGGAGCCGAACACTGAAGCTTTCTTT
TRBV2	NA	12	TRBJ1-5	NA	CASSGGSQPQHF	TGTGCCAGCAGTGGAGGTAGCCAGCCCCAGCATTTT
TRBV9	NA	15	TRBJ2-2	NA	CASSRNLVTGGELFF	TGTGCCAGCAGCCGTAACCTGGTTACGGGCGGGGAGCTGTTTTTT
TRBV4-3	once	13	TRBJ1-2	TRBD1	CASSPVRGDGYTF	TGCGCCAGCAGCCCCGTCAGGGGGGACGGCTACACCTTC
TRBV7-2	NA	14	TRBJ1-2	NA	CASSANRVDYGYTF	TGTGCCAGCAGCGCAAACAGGGTGGACTATGGCTACACCTTC
TRBV4-3	NA	15	TRBJ2-3	NA	CASSQDYRGRDTQYF	TGCGCCAGCAGCCAAGATTATCGGGGAAGGGATACGCAGTATTTT
TRBV7-9	NA	15	TRBJ2-1	NA	CASSLAGVDYNEQFF	TGTGCCAGCAGCTTAGCAGGAGTGGATTACAATGAGCAGTTCTTC
TRBV4-1	NA	15	TRBJ1-5	NA	CASSQDGSGDQPQHF	TGCGCCAGCAGCCAAGATGGGAGCGGCGATCAGCCCCAGCATTTT
TRBV4-3	NA	16	TRBJ2-2	NA	CASSQDGRATTGELFF	TGCGCCAGCAGCCAAGATGGCAGAGCGACCACCGGGGAGCTGTTTTTT
TRBV2	NA	16	TRBJ1-5	NA	CASSGIRELGNQPQHF	TGTGCCAGCAGTGGAATCCGGGAGCTCGGGAATCAGCCCCAGCATTTT
TRBV15	NA	17	TRBJ2-5	TRBD1	CATSRDIPGGSQETQYF	TGTGCCACCAGCAGAGATATACCAGGGGGATCTCAAGAGACCCAGTACTTC
TRBV28	NA	12	TRBJ1-2	NA	CASSLSPAGYTF	TGTGCCAGCAGTTTATCGCCGGCTGGCTACACCTTC
TRBV19	NA	16	TRBJ2-1	NA	CASSIGLRRGYNEQFF	TGTGCCAGTAGTATCGGACTGAGGAGGGGCTACAATGAGCAGTTCTTC
TRBV30	NA	14	TRBJ1-5	NA	CAWSVGYSNQPQHF	TGTGCCTGGAGTGTAGGCTATAGCAATCAGCCCCAGCATTTT
TRBV5-4	NA	14	TRBJ2-5	TRBD1	CASSLGTGGETQYF	TGTGCCAGCAGCTTGGGGACAGGGGGGGAGACCCAGTACTTC
TRBV27	NA	17	TRBJ2-3	NA	CASRRRRAQGSADTQYF	TGTGCCAGCAGGCGCCGGAGAGCCCAGGGGTCCGCAGATACGCAGTATTTT
TRBV7-2	NA	16	TRBJ2-2	TRBD1	CASSFNDRGLTGELFF	TGTGCCAGCAGCTTTAACGACAGGGGGCTCACCGGGGAGCTGTTTTTT
TRBV28	NA	15	TRBJ1-5	NA	CASSSTGMGTQPQHF	TGTGCCAGCAGTTCCACAGGGATGGGCACTCAGCCCCAGCATTTT
TRBV27	NA	14	TRBJ1-6	NA	CASSPGSYNSPLHF	TGTGCCAGCAGCCCAGGGTCCTATAATTCACCCCTCCACTTT
TRBV2	NA	13	TRBJ1-4	NA	CASRGGIAEKLFF	TGTGCCAGCAGGGGGGGGATCGCTGAAAAACTGTTTTTT